The 28 T cell receptor beta chains presented below share a single source sample, sequenced in a study of T-cell memory formation after mild COVID-19. TCRdb independently ran MiXCR on the 5' RACE reads; one entry per CDR3 protein. Of around 130,000 distinct CDR3 sequences listed, 15% to 20% were seen once; the top ten hold 5% to 5.5%. The sequenced sample consisted of PBMCs or a T cell subset sorted from them (not recorded which). These receptors were obtained from a man younger than 35 who had mild COVID-19 (a few samples of this study predate the infection). Cell type and time point are not known.

In its sample, this clonotype was seen many times. The chain couples TRBV5-1 to TRBJ2-2, with D perhaps TRBD1 or TRBD2 (5 bases each). The CDR3 sequence is 14 residues long. V gave up 5 bases and J gave up 0 bases, with 8 bases separating them. Germline CDR1 is SGHRS and CDR2 is YFSETQ. The CDR3 sequence: CASRGETNTGELFF. The CDR3 coding sequence is TGCGCCAGCAGAGGGGAGACGAACACCGGGGAGCTGTTTTTT.

The V call is TRBV29-1, the J call TRBJ2-5, with no clear D. V was cut by 8 bases and J by 6 bases, with 7 bases left in between. The CDR3 consists of 9 residues. Germline CDR1 and CDR2: SQVTM and ANQGSEA. The chain's CDR3 is CSSRKTQYF. The CDR3 DNA is TGCAGCTCCAGGAAGACCCAGTACTTC.

Only a few counts were recorded for this clonotype. This sequence joins TRBV5-4 and TRBJ1-1; no reliable D call. V lost 1 base to trimming and J lost 2 bases, with 12 bases between them. CDR1 SGHNT and CDR2 YYREEE come from the germline V gene (reference sequence). The CDR3 has 15 residues. The DNA for the CDR3 is TGTGCCAGCAGCTTGAAGTCCAGAACAAACACTGAAGCTTTCTTT. Its protein is CASSLKSRTNTEAFF.

The rearrangement joins TRBV5-1 to TRBJ2-2, with a weak D call TRBD1 (5 bases). With 4 bases removed from V and 6 bases from J, the gap between germline ends came to 10 bases. The CDR3 covers 13 residues. The germline V gene has CDR1 SGHRS and CDR2 YFSETQ. CDR3 in DNA: TGCGCCAGCAGCGAGCAGGGTTCCGGGGAGCTGTTTTTT. Its translation: CASSEQGSGELFF.

The gene calls are TRBV4-3 and TRBJ2-7, with D tentatively TRBD1 (7 bases). V was shortened by 0 bases and J by 7 bases, with 22 bases between the two germline ends. The CDR3 consists of 17 residues. The germline CDR1 and CDR2 sequences are LGHNA and YSLEER. CDR3 nucleotide sequence: TGCGCCAGCAGCCAAGATCATTATCAGGGGGGTGGTTGGGAGCAGTACTTC. Translated: CASSQDHYQGGGWEQYF.

This clonotype was seen more than once but under ten times. This chain connects TRBV7-8 to TRBJ2-4; TRBD2 aligns across 7 bases. Germline values: CDR1 SGHVS, CDR2 FQNEAQ. This CDR3 is 16 amino acids long. Germline trimming cut 4 bases from V and 1 base from J; bases unmatched to any gene: 7. The CDR3 DNA is TGTGCCAGCAGCTCTAGTATCGGGGGGGCCAAAAACATTCAGTACTTC. This sequence encodes CASSSSIGGAKNIQYF. Variable domain in full (rest from reference TRBV7-8 and TRBJ2-4): GAGVSQSPRYKVAKRGQDVALRCDPISGHVSLFWYQQALGQGPEFLTYFQNEAQLDKSGLPSDRFFAERPEGSVSTLKIQRTQQEDSAVYLCASSSSIGGAKNIQYFGAGTRLSVL.

The chain uses TRBV12-5 and TRBJ2-6; tentatively, D is TRBD1 (6 bases). The germline V gene encodes CDR1 LGHNT and CDR2 FRNRAP. Trimming removed 4 bases at V and 0 bases at J, with 13 bases between. This CDR3 is built from 17 residues. The CDR3 here is CASGWGHLASGANVLTF. DNA for the CDR3: TGTGCTAGTGGTTGGGGACACCTGGCCTCTGGGGCCAACGTCCTGACTTTC.

The genes are TRBV4-3 and TRBJ2-1; tentatively, D is TRBD2 (5 bases). The CDR3 is made up of 13 amino acids. Germline V lookup: CDR1 LGHNA, CDR2 YSLEER. V was shortened by 4 bases and J by 8 bases, with 12 bases between the two germline ends. In DNA form, the CDR3 reads TGCGCCAGCAGCCTCGGCGGAGGATATGAGCAGTTCTTC. Protein product: CASSLGGGYEQFF.

This chain links TRBV20-1 with TRBJ2-3; the D gene is possibly TRBD2 (6 bases). Germline assignment: CDR1 DFQATT and CDR2 SNEGSKA (reference sequence). This CDR3 has 14 amino acids. Trimming cost V 8 bases and J 3 bases, with 18 bases left between them. The CDR3 DNA is TGCAGTCCCGATGGGGCAGGGAGGACAGATACGCAGTATTTT. The encoded protein is CSPDGAGRTDTQYF.

V usage is TRBV12-3 or TRBV12-4 and J usage is TRBJ1-5; tentative D call: TRBD1 (5 bases). V lost 6 bases and J lost 5, with 11 bases in between. This CDR3 has 13 residues. The CDR3: CASRQDRYQPQHF. CDR3 DNA sequence: TGTGCCAGCAGACAGGACCGCTATCAGCCCCAGCATTTT.

Only a few counts were recorded for this clonotype. J is TRBJ1-2 and V is TRBV6-6; perhaps TRBD1 as D (5 bases). The V end was cut by 10 bases, the J end by 1 base, with 13 bases between. Germline CDR1 reads MNHNY; CDR2 reads SVGAGI (reference sequence). This CDR3 has 13 amino acids. The CDR3 nucleotides read TGTGCCACCGTCGGGGGAGGTAACTATGGCTACACCTTC. This gives the protein CATVGGGNYGYTF.

The chain joins TRBV30 to TRBJ1-4; 12 nucleotides align to TRBD1. The CDR3 is 14 residues long. V was clipped by 0 bases and J by 8 bases; unmatched bases: 1. Germline CDR1 reads GTSNPN; CDR2 reads SVGIG (reference sequence). DNA of the CDR3: TGTGCCTGGAGTGTGGGACAGGGGGCAGAAAAACTGTTTTTT. Protein sequence: CAWSVGQGAEKLFF.

This clonotype appeared a few times. The chain uses TRBV7-2 and TRBJ2-3; TRBD2 is a possible D gene (5 bases). This CDR3 is 14 amino acids long. Deletions cut 2 bases from V and 4 bases from J, with 10 bases between. Germline V CDR1 and CDR2: SGHTA, FQGNSA. CDR3 sequence (DNA): TGTGCCAGCAGCTTAAGGAGGTTCCCAGATACGCAGTATTTT. This sequence encodes CASSLRRFPDTQYF.

This clonotype turned up a few times. The chain recombines TRBV5-1 with TRBJ2-3; 7 nucleotides agree with TRBD2. Per germline, CDR1 SGHRS and CDR2 YFSETQ. V gave up 0 bases and J gave up 0 bases; unmatched junction bases: 4. The CDR3 totals 16 residues. Here the CDR3 DNA reads TGCGCCAGCAGCTTGGGATTGCGGGGGAGCACAGATACGCAGTATTTT. Its translation is CASSLGLRGSTDTQYF.

This clonotype was recorded many times. The rearrangement uses TRBV28 and TRBJ2-3; tentative D call: TRBD1 (5 bases). CDR3 size: 14 residues. Germline CDR1 reads MDHEN; CDR2 reads SYDVKM. V lost 6 bases and J lost 6, with 16 bases in between. The CDR3 coding sequence is TGTGCCAGCAGCATGGCTTCAGGGTTCGATACGCAGTATTTT. The encoded protein is CASSMASGFDTQYF.

This clonotype occurred a few times. The V call is TRBV6-2 or TRBV6-3, the J call TRBJ2-7; D is undetermined. Trimming left V 6 bases short and J 0 bases short, with 9 bases between. The germline V gene has CDR1 MNHEY and CDR2 SVGEGT. CDR3 length: 13 amino acids. CDR3 coding DNA: TGTGCCAGCAGGGCACCGAGCTCCTACGAGCAGTACGTC. Amino acids: CASRAPSSYEQYV.

This clonotype was counted between two and nine times. The chain employs TRBV5-1 and TRBJ2-5, with TRBD1 as a possible D gene (5 bases). The germline V gene has CDR1 SGHRS and CDR2 YFSETQ. The length of the CDR3 is 14 residues. V was clipped by 3 bases and J by 5 bases, with 14 bases between them. CDR3 bases: TGCGCCAGCAGCTCAACAGGTTTTGCGGAGACCCAGTACTTC. Amino acids: CASSSTGFAETQYF.

Only a few counts were recorded for this clonotype. CDR3 DNA sequence: TGTGCCACCAGCGGCGGGGGTTATCAGCCCCAGCATTTT. Protein product: CATSGGGYQPQHF. The chain combines TRBV15 with TRBJ1-5; possibly TRBD1 for D (5 bases). The CDR3 runs to 13 residues. V was shortened by 5 bases and J by 5 bases, with 10 bases between the two germline ends. Germline values: CDR1 LNHNV, CDR2 YYDKDF (reference sequence).

This clonotype was counted ten times or more. This sequence joins TRBV6-5 and TRBJ2-5, with D perhaps TRBD1 or TRBD2 (7 bases each). Germline assignment: CDR1 MNHEY and CDR2 SVGAGI. This CDR3 region has 14 residues. The V end lost 0 bases, the J end lost 7 bases, and 12 bases lay between the germline ends. This chain's CDR3 is CASSYSGGDRTQYF. The DNA of the CDR3 is TGTGCCAGCAGTTACTCGGGAGGGGACAGGACCCAGTACTTC.

This clonotype was counted only a few times. This chain connects TRBV5-1 to TRBJ2-3; D might be TRBD2 (5 bases). CDR3 length: 17 residues. Germline assignment: CDR1 SGHRS and CDR2 YFSETQ. The V end lost 0 bases, the J end lost 0 bases, and 14 bases lay between the germline ends. The CDR3 sequence is CASSLGPTGSSTDTQYF. The CDR3 DNA reads TGCGCCAGCAGCTTGGGACCCACGGGGTCTAGCACAGATACGCAGTATTTT.

The V gene is TRBV20-1, the J gene TRBJ2-4; TRBD1 agrees at 11 bases. This CDR3 region has 14 residues. The V gene's germline CDR1 is DFQATT and CDR2 SNEGSKA (reference sequence). V shed 4 bases and J 7 bases; nucleotides not matched to a gene: 6. The CDR3 DNA sequence: TGCAGTGCTACCGGGACAGGGGGTCTGAACATTCAGTACTTC. It translates to CSATGTGGLNIQYF.

J is TRBJ2-5 and V is TRBV7-2; perhaps TRBD2 as D (6 bases). This CDR3 contains 16 residues. Germline V gene lookup returns CDR1 SGHTA and CDR2 FQGNSA. With 5 bases removed from V and 6 bases from J, the gap between germline ends came to 22 bases. The CDR3 bases are TGTGCCAGCAGCCCTAGGTCCTACGGGGAGGAGAAGACCCAGTACTTC. Translation gives CASSPRSYGEEKTQYF.

This clonotype was counted only a few times. The genes are TRBV20-1 and TRBJ2-6; D is tentatively TRBD1 or TRBD2 (5 bases each). V lost 3 bases and J lost 1, with 10 bases in between. The CDR3 runs to 15 residues. Germline V gene data show CDR1 as DFQATT and CDR2 as SNEGSKA (reference sequence). The CDR3 is CSARGDLSGANVLTF. CDR3 bases: TGCAGTGCTAGGGGGGACCTTTCTGGGGCCAACGTCCTGACTTTC.

This chain links TRBV11-2 with TRBJ2-7; 8 bases line up with TRBD1. The CDR3 spans 13 residues. CDR1 is SGHAT and CDR2 is FQNNGV in the germline V gene. After removal of 4 bases from V and 6 bases from J, the junction contained 5 bases not matched to a gene. CDR3 coding DNA: TGTGCCAGCAGCTCGACAGGGGTCGGCGAGCAGTACGTC. It yields the protein CASSSTGVGEQYV.

The chain employs TRBV4-2 and TRBJ2-3, with D possibly TRBD2 on 5 matching bases. The germline gives CDR1 LGHNA, CDR2 YNFKEQ. The CDR3 contains 14 residues. Trimming left V 4 bases short and J 6 bases short, with 14 bases between. CDR3 protein: CASSPLGNSDTQYF. DNA for the CDR3: TGTGCCAGCAGCCCGCTCGGGAACTCCGATACGCAGTATTTT.

The CDR3 bases are TGTGCCAGCACCCCCCCCGTCCGGGGAAGCGAGCAGTACTTC. Translating it yields CASTPPVRGSEQYF. The J gene is TRBJ2-7, the V gene TRBV5-5, with D perhaps TRBD2 (5 bases). This CDR3 contains 14 residues. V was trimmed by 6 bases and J by 6 bases, leaving 19 bases between them. Germline CDR1 is SGHKS and CDR2 is YYEKEE (reference sequence).

This clonotype was observed many times. The gene calls are TRBV6-2 or TRBV6-3 and TRBJ2-2, with TRBD2 matching over 8 bases. V lost 7 bases and J lost 7; bases outside the gene matches: 5. The CDR3 contains 13 residues. CDR1 is MNHEY and CDR2 is SVGEGT in the germline V gene. The CDR3 DNA reads as TGTGCCAGCAAACAGCGGGGGAACGGGGAGCTGTTTTTT. This codes for CASKQRGNGELFF.

The chain recombines TRBV10-3 with TRBJ2-5, with 7 positions matching TRBD2. After removal of 9 bases from V and 7 bases from J, the junction contained 8 bases not matched to a gene. CDR3 length: 12 residues. Per the germline V gene, CDR1 is ENHRY and CDR2 is SYGVKD. The CDR3 reads CAMGGTSGTQYF. The CDR3 DNA reads TGTGCCATGGGAGGGACCTCAGGGACCCAGTACTTC.